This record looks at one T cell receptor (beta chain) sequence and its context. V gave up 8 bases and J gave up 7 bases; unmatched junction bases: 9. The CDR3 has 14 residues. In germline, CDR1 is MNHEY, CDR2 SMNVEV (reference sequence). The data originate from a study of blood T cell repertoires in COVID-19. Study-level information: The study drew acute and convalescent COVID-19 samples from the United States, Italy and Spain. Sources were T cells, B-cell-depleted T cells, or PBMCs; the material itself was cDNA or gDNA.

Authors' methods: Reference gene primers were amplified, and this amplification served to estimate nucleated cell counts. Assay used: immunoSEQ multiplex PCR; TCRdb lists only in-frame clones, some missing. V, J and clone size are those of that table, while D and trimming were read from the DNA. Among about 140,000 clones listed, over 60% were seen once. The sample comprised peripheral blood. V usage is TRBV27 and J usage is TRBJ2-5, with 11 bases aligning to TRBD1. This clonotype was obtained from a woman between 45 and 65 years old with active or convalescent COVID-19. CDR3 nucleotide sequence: TGTGCCAGCTATCCTAGGGGGACAGGGGGGACCCAGTACTTC. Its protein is CASYPRGTGGTQYF.